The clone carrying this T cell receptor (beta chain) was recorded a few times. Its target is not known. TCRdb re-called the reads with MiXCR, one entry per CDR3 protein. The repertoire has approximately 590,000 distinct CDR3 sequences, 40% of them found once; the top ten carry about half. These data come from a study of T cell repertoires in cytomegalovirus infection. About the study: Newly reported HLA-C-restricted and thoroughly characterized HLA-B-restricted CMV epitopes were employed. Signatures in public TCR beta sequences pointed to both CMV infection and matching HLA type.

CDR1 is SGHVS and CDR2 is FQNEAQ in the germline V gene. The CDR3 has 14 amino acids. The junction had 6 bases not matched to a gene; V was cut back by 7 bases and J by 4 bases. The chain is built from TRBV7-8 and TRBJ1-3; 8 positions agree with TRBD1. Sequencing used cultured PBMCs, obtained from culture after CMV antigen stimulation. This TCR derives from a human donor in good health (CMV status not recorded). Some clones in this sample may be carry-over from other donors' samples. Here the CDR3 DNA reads TGTGCCAGCACCAACCGGGACAGGGGAAACACCATATATTTT. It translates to CASTNRDRGNTIYF.